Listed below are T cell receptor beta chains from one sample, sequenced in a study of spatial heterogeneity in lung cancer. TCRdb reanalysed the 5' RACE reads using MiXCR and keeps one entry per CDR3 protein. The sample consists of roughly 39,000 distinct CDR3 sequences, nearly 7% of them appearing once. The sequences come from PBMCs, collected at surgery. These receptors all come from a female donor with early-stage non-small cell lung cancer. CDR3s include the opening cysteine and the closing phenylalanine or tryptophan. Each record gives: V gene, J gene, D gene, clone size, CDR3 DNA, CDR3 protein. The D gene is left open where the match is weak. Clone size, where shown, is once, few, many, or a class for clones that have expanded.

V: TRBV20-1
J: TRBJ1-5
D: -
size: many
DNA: TGCAGTGCTAGAAAAGGGGGTACGCTCAGTCAGCCCCAGCATTTT
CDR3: CSARKGGTLSQPQHF

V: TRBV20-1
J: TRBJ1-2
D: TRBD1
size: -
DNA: TGCAGTGCTAGTCCCCCCCAGGGACAGGGGCTCTTAGGCTACACCTTC
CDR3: CSASPPQGQGLLGYTF

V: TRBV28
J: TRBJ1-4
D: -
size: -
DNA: TGTGCCAGCAGTTCAGGGGCAACTAATGAAAAACTGTTTTTT
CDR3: CASSSGATNEKLFF

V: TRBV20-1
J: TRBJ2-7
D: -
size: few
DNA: TGCAGTGTTCGACCCGGGCCCACGGCTGACTACGAGCAGTACTTC
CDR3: CSVRPGPTADYEQYF

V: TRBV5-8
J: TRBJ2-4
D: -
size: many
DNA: TGTGCCAGCAGCTGGGACACGGCCAAAAACATTCAGTACTTC
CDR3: CASSWDTAKNIQYF

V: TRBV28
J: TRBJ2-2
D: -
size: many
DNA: TGTGCCAGCATCCCCGCCCAGAGAACCGCCGGGGAGCTGTTTTTT
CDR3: CASIPAQRTAGELFF

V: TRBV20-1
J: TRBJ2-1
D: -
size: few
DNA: TGCAGTGCTAGAGGGGCAGGGGATGAGCAGTTCTTC
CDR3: CSARGAGDEQFF

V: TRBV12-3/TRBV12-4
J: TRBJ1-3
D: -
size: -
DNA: TGTGCCAGCGATGCCACGGGGCCTGGAAACACCATATATTTT
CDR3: CASDATGPGNTIYF

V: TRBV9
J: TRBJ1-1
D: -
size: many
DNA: TGTGCCAGCAGCGGCAGTTTGGGCGGCACTGAAGCTTTCTTT
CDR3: CASSGSLGGTEAFF

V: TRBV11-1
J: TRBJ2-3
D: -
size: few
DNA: TGTGCCAGCAGCTTAATTGGGAACCTAGCAGCAGATACGCAGTATTTT
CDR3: CASSLIGNLAADTQYF

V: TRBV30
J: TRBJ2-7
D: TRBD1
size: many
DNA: TGTGCCTGGGACTCGGGACAGGGCCAGATAAGGCAGTACTTC
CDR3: CAWDSGQGQIRQYF

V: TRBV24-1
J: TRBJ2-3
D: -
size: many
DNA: TGTGCCACCTCCGCTGACAGCCGGAGGGATACGCAGTATTTT
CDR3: CATSADSRRDTQYF

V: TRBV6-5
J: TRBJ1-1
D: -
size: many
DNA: TGTGCCAGCACCGACAGGTATAACACTGAAGCTTTCTTT
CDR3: CASTDRYNTEAFF

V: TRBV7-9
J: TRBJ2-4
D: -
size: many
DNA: TGTGCCAGCAGTCCCGGGACGACTCAAAACATTCAGTACTTC
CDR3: CASSPGTTQNIQYF

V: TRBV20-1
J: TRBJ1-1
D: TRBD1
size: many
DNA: TGCAGTGCTCGGACAGGGAGGATGAACACTGAAGCTTTCTTT
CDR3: CSARTGRMNTEAFF

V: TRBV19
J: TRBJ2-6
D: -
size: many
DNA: TGTGCCAGTACCGTAAAGTCTGGGGCCAACGTCCTGACTTTC
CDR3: CASTVKSGANVLTF

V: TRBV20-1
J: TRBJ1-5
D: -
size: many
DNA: TGCAGTGCTAAATCTGGAGTTGCTAGCAATCAGCCCCAGCATTTT
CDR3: CSAKSGVASNQPQHF

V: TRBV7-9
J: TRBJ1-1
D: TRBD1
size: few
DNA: TGTGCCAGCAGCCTTGGACAGGGTATTAACACTGAAGCTTTCTTT
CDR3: CASSLGQGINTEAFF

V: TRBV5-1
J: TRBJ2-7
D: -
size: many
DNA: TGCGCCAGCAGCTTGGAACGAATCAGTAGATCCTACGAGCAGTACTTC
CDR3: CASSLERISRSYEQYF

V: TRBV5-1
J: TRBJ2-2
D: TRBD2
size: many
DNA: TGCGCCAGCGGAGCGGGGCCTTCCCTCAACACCGGGGAGCTGTTTTTT
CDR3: CASGAGPSLNTGELFF

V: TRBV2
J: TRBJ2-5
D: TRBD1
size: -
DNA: TGTGCCAGTAGGAAAACAGGGGCGGAGACCCAGTACTTC
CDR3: CASRKTGAETQYF

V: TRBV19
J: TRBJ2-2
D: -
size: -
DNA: TGTGCCAGTAGTATTTTAGTGGTCTCGATCCGAACCGGGGAGCTGTTTTTT
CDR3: CASSILVVSIRTGELFF

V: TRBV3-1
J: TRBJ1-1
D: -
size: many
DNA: TGTGCCAGCAGCCAAGTGGCAGGGGAAGCTTTCTTT
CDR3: CASSQVAGEAFF

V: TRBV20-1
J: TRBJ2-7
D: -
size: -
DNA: TGCAGTGTAGGCCAGGGCAATATCTACGAGCAGTACTTC
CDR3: CSVGQGNIYEQYF

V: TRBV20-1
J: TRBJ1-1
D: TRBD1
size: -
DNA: TGCAGTGCGGCCGGGGACAGGGAATTTAGAGGCGACACTGAAGCTTTCTTT
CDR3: CSAAGDREFRGDTEAFF